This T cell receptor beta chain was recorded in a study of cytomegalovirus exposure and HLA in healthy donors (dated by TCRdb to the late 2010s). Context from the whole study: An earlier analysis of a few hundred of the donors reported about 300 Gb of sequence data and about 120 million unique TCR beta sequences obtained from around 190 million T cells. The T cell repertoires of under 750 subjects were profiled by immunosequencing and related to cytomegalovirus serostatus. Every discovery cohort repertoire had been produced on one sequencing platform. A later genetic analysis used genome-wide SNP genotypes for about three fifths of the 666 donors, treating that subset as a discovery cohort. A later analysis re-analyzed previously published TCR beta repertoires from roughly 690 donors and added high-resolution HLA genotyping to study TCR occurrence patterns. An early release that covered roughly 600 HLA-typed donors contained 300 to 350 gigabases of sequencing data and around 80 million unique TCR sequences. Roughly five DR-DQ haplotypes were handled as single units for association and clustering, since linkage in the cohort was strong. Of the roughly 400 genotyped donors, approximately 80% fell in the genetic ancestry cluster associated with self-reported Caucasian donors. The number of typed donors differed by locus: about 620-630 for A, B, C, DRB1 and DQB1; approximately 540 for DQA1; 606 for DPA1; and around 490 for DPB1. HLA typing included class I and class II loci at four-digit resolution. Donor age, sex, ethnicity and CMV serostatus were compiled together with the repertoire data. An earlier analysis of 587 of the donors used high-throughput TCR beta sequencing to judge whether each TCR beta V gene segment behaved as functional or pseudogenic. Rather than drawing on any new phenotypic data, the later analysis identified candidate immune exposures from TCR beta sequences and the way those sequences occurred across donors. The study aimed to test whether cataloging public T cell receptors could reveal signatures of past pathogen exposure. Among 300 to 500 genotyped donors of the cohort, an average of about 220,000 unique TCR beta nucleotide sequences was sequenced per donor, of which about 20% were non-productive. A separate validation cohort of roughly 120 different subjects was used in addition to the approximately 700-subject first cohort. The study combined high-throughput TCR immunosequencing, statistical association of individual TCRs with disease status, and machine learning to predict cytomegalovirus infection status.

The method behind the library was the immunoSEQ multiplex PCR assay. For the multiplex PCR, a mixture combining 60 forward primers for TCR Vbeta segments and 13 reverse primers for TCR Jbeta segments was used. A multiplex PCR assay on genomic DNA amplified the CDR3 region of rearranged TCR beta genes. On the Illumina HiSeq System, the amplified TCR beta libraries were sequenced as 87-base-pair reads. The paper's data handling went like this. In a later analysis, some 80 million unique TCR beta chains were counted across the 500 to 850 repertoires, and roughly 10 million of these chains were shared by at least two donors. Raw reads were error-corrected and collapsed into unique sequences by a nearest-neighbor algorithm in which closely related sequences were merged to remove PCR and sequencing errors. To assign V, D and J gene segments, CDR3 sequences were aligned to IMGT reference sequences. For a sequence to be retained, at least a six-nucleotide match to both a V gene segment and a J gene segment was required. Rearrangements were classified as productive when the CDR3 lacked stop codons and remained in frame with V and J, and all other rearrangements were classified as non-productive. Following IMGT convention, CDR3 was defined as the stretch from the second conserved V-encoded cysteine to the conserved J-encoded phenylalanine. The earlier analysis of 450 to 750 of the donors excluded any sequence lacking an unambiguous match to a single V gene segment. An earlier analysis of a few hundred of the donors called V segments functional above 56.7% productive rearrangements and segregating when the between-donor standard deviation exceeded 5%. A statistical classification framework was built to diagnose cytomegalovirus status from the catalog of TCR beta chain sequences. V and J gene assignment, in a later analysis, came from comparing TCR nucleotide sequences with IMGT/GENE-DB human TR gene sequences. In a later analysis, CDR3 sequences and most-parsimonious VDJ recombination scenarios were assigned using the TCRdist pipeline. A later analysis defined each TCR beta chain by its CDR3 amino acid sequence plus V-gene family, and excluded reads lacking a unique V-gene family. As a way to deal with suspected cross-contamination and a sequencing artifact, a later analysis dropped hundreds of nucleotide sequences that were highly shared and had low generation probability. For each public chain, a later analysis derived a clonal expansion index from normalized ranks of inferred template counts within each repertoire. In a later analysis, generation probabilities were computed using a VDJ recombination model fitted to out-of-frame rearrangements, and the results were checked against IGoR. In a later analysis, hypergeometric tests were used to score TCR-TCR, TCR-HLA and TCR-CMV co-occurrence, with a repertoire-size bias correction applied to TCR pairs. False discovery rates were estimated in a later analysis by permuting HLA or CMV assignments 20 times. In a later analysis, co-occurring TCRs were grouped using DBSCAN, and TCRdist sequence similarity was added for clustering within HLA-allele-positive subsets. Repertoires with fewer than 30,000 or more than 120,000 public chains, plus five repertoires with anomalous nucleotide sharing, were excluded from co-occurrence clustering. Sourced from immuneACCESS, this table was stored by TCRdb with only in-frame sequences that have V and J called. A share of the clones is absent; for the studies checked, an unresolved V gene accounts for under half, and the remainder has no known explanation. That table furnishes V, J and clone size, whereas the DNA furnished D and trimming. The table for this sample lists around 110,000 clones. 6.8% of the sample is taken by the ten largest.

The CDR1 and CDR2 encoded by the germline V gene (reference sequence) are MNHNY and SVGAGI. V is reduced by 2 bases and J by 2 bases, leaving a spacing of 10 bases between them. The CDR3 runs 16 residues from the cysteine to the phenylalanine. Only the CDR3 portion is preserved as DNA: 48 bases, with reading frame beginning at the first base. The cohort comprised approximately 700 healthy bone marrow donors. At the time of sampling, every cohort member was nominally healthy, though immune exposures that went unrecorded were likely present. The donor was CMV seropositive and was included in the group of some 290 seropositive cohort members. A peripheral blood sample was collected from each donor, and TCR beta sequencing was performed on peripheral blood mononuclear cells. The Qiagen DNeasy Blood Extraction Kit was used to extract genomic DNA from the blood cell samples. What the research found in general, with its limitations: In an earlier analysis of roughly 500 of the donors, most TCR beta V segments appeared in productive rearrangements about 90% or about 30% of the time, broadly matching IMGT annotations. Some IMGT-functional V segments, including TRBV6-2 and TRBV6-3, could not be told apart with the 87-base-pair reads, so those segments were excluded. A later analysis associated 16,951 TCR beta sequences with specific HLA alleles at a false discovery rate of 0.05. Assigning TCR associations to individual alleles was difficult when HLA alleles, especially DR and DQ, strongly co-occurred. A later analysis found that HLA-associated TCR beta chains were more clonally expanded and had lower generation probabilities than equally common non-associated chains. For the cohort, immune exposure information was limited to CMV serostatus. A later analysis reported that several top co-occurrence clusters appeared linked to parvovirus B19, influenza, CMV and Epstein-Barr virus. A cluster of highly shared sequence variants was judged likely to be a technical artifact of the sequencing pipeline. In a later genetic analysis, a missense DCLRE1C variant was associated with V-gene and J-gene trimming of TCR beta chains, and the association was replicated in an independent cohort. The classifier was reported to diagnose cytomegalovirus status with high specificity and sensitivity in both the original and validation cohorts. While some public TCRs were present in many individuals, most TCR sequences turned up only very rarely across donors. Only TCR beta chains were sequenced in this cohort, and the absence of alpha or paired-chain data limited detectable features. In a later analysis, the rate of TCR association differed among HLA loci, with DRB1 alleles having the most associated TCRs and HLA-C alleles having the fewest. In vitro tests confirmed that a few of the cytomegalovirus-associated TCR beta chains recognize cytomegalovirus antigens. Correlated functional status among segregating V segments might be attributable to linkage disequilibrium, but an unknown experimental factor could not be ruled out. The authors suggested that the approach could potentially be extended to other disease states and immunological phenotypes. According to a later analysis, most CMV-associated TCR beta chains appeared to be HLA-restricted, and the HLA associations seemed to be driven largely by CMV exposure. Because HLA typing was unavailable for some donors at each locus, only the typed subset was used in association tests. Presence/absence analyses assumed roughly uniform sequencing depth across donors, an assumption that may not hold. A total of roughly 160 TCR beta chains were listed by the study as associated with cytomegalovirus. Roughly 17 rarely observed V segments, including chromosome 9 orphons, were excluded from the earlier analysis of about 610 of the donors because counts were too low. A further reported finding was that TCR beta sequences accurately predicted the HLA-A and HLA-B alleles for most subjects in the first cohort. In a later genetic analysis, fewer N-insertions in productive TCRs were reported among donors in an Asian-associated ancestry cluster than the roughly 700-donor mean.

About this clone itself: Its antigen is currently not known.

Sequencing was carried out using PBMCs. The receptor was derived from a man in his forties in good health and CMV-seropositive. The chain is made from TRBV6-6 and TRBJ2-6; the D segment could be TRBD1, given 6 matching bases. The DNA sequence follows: TGTGCCAGCAGTTACAACAGGGAAGCTGGGGCCAACGTCCTGACTTTC. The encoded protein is CASSYNREAGANVLTF.